Listed below are T cell receptor beta chains from one sample, sequenced in a study of T cell clones after liver transplantation. Clones were sequenced by immunoSEQ multiplex PCR, and TCRdb holds only the in-frame ones, with some missing. The sample contains around 75,000 clones, approximately 80% of which appear only once. The specimen was CD4+ T cells from blood, collected around 50 months after liver transplant. The receptors derive from a human patient who received a liver transplant. Some T cells may arise from the graft donor. Both conserved end residues are part of each CDR3. Each record gives: V gene, D gene, clone size, J gene, CDR3 protein, CDR3 DNA. D genes are given only for firm matches. Some rows have no size entry. The others give once, few or many, or a class for an expanded clone.

TRBV7-3	NA	NA	TRBJ2-1	CASSLDSSSYNEQFF	TGTGCCAGCAGCTTAGACTCTAGCTCCTACAATGAGCAGTTCTTC
TRBV18	NA	few	TRBJ2-6	CASSPLTGANVLTF	TGTGCCAGCTCACCACTGACTGGGGCCAACGTCCTGACTTTC
TRBV5-8	NA	once	TRBJ1-2	CASSFDASYGYTF	TGTGCCAGCAGCTTCGACGCTTCCTATGGCTACACCTTC
TRBV11-2	TRBD1	NA	TRBJ2-1	CASSRGDRGPYNEQFF	TGTGCCAGCAGCAGAGGGGACAGGGGCCCCTACAATGAGCAGTTCTTC
TRBV5-6	TRBD1	NA	TRBJ2-7	CASSSGTGAPAREQYF	TGTGCCAGCAGCTCAGGGACAGGTGCGCCCGCCCGCGAGCAGTACTTC
TRBV7-9	TRBD1	NA	TRBJ2-7	CASSLGTGEQYF	TGTGCCAGCAGCTTAGGGACAGGCGAGCAGTACTTC
TRBV5-6	NA	once	TRBJ2-3	CASSLFGQTSTDTQYF	TGTGCCAGCAGCTTGTTCGGACAGACAAGTACAGATACGCAGTATTTT
TRBV7-2	NA	NA	TRBJ1-5	CASSPQEGSDQPQHF	TGTGCCAGCAGCCCCCAAGAGGGTTCGGATCAGCCCCAGCATTTT
TRBV5-4	NA	NA	TRBJ2-5	CASSLAVSGETQYF	TGTGCCAGCAGCTTGGCCGTCAGCGGAGAGACCCAGTACTTC
TRBV18	NA	NA	TRBJ2-3	CASSPPSGAFTQYF	TGTGCCAGCTCACCACCATCGGGGGCCTTTACGCAGTATTTT
TRBV30	NA	few	TRBJ1-2	CAWRSEGSYTF	TGTGCCTGGAGATCCGAGGGAAGCTACACCTTC
TRBV27	NA	once	TRBJ1-2	CASSPDLGRSYGYTF	TGTGCCAGCAGTCCAGACCTCGGACGGTCCTATGGCTACACCTTC
TRBV7-2	TRBD1	NA	TRBJ2-2	CASSIYGDRADTGELFF	TGTGCCAGCAGCATATATGGGGACAGGGCCGACACCGGGGAGCTGTTTTTT
TRBV7-2	NA	few	TRBJ2-5	CASSPRGETQYF	TGTGCCAGCAGCCCCCGGGGTGAGACCCAGTACTTC
TRBV5-4	NA	few	TRBJ2-3	CASSLNRGASGDTQYF	TGTGCCAGCAGCTTGAATAGGGGGGCGAGTGGAGATACGCAGTATTTT
TRBV4-3	NA	NA	TRBJ2-7	CASSRAGGPDEQYF	TGCGCCAGCAGCCGGGCTGGGGGTCCTGACGAGCAGTACTTC
TRBV11-2	NA	NA	TRBJ2-2	CASRRTRGTGELFF	TGTGCCAGCAGACGCACCCGAGGCACCGGGGAGCTGTTTTTT
TRBV5-1	NA	NA	TRBJ1-3	CASSSSGPGNTIYF	TGTGCCAGCAGCTCCTCTGGACCAGGAAACACCATATATTTT
TRBV7-2	NA	NA	TRBJ2-7	CASSLWSEQYF	TGTGCCAGCAGCTTGTGGTCCGAGCAGTACTTC
TRBV19	TRBD2	NA	TRBJ2-2	CASSIFSGGLVTGELFF	TGTGCCAGTAGTATCTTTTCCGGGGGACTAGTCACCGGGGAGCTGTTTTTT
TRBV19	NA	NA	TRBJ2-1	CASSTGREQFF	TGTGCCAGTAGTACAGGGCGTGAGCAGTTCTTC
TRBV19	TRBD2	NA	TRBJ2-5	CASSKNARGGETQYF	TGTGCCAGTAGTAAGAATGCGCGGGGGGGAGAGACCCAGTACTTC
TRBV5-1	NA	NA	TRBJ2-3	CASSLANLGTDTQYF	TGCGCCAGCAGCTTGGCCAACCTGGGTACAGATACGCAGTATTTT
TRBV11-2	NA	NA	TRBJ1-1	CASSLARGPGNTEAFF	TGTGCCAGCAGCTTAGCTCGGGGCCCTGGGAACACTGAAGCTTTCTTT
TRBV7-2	TRBD2	NA	TRBJ2-7	CASSFRTSGIWEQYF	TGTGCCAGCAGCTTTCGGACTAGCGGGATATGGGAGCAGTACTTC
TRBV7-2	NA	NA	TRBJ2-2	CASSPQGGPGELFF	TGTGCCAGCAGCCCCCAGGGGGGGCCCGGGGAGCTGTTTTTT
TRBV6-1	NA	NA	TRBJ1-5	CASSSVREDQPQHF	TGTGCCAGCAGTTCGGTCAGGGAAGATCAGCCCCAGCATTTT
TRBV4-2	NA	once	TRBJ1-3	CASSQVPDVGNTIYF	TGTGCCAGCAGCCAAGTCCCGGATGTTGGAAACACCATATATTTT